These T cell receptor beta chains were read from a single sample in a study of blood T cell repertoires in COVID-19. Generated by immunoSEQ multiplex PCR, the TCRdb table keeps only in-frame clones and is missing some. The sample consists of almost 200,000 clones, around 81% of them appearing once. The sequencing sample was made of peripheral blood. These receptors came from a man aged 55 to 70 with COVID-19, enrolled during active disease. Each CDR3 is given with its conserved first and last residue. Each record gives: J gene, V gene, CDR3 protein.

J gene: TRBJ1-2
V gene: TRBV19
CDR3 protein: CASSPRPGDGYTF

J gene: TRBJ2-2
V gene: TRBV5-1
CDR3 protein: CASSLSGGAKANTGELFF

J gene: TRBJ1-2
V gene: TRBV7-2
CDR3 protein: CASSVPGRRSGNGYTF

J gene: TRBJ1-1
V gene: TRBV19
CDR3 protein: CASSANTGVNTEAFF

J gene: TRBJ2-7
V gene: TRBV5-4
CDR3 protein: CASSLRLAGGKGYEQYF

J gene: TRBJ1-4
V gene: TRBV30
CDR3 protein: CAWSLRTGGGEKLFF

J gene: TRBJ2-7
V gene: TRBV19
CDR3 protein: CASSILGQSYEQYF

J gene: TRBJ1-5
V gene: TRBV4-1
CDR3 protein: CASSQDDNYSNQPQHF

J gene: TRBJ1-2
V gene: TRBV5-1
CDR3 protein: CASSGGTGGRGYGYTF

J gene: TRBJ1-1
V gene: TRBV3-1/TRBV3-2
CDR3 protein: CASSQGGSMNTEAFF

J gene: TRBJ1-1
V gene: TRBV6-1
CDR3 protein: CASSEPRHTEAFF

J gene: TRBJ1-2
V gene: TRBV11-2
CDR3 protein: CASSLGDRAFYGYTF

J gene: TRBJ1-1
V gene: TRBV5-1
CDR3 protein: CASSYGKVTEAFF

J gene: TRBJ2-6
V gene: TRBV27
CDR3 protein: CASRRLAGGQSGANVLTF

J gene: TRBJ1-6
V gene: TRBV2
CDR3 protein: CASKGDSGSPLHF

J gene: TRBJ2-7
V gene: TRBV27
CDR3 protein: CASRRDSSYEQYF

J gene: TRBJ1-4
V gene: TRBV18
CDR3 protein: CASSPPQGAGEKLFF

J gene: TRBJ1-4
V gene: TRBV18
CDR3 protein: CASCEGATNEKLFF

J gene: TRBJ2-4
V gene: TRBV7-9
CDR3 protein: CASSLAGTGAYIQYF

J gene: TRBJ1-3
V gene: TRBV28
CDR3 protein: CASSFRGQGNTIYF

J gene: TRBJ1-1
V gene: TRBV29-1
CDR3 protein: CSVVGSLNTEAFF

J gene: TRBJ2-2
V gene: TRBV28
CDR3 protein: CASSPDMTRGELFF

J gene: TRBJ2-7
V gene: TRBV21-1
CDR3 protein: CASSKPGVWVPYEQYF

J gene: TRBJ1-4
V gene: TRBV10-2
CDR3 protein: CASSESIRGSEKLFF

J gene: TRBJ1-6
V gene: TRBV9
CDR3 protein: CASSPSAVSDSPLHF

J gene: TRBJ2-7
V gene: TRBV6-5
CDR3 protein: CASSYAGTGEQYF

J gene: TRBJ1-6
V gene: TRBV6-5
CDR3 protein: CASSYGGQGLSSPLHF

J gene: TRBJ2-7
V gene: TRBV12-3/TRBV12-4
CDR3 protein: CASSPGAYEQYF

J gene: TRBJ2-1
V gene: TRBV29-1
CDR3 protein: CSVERDSVAQFF

J gene: TRBJ1-5
V gene: TRBV10-2
CDR3 protein: CASSDLLRQGGSNQPQHF

J gene: TRBJ2-3
V gene: TRBV6-6
CDR3 protein: CASSFPQKGRSDTQYF

J gene: TRBJ2-7
V gene: TRBV7-2
CDR3 protein: CASSPGTEDREQYF

J gene: TRBJ1-5
V gene: TRBV27
CDR3 protein: CASSLKGSGTGGSNQPQHF

J gene: TRBJ2-1
V gene: TRBV3-1/TRBV3-2
CDR3 protein: CASSQDIRGNEQFF

J gene: TRBJ2-5
V gene: TRBV4-2
CDR3 protein: CASSPQGDQETQYF

J gene: TRBJ2-4
V gene: TRBV5-6
CDR3 protein: CASSIQGGAKNIQYF

J gene: TRBJ2-1
V gene: TRBV27
CDR3 protein: CASSRQGNEQFF

J gene: TRBJ1-1
V gene: TRBV6-5
CDR3 protein: CASSYFSSPNTEAFF

J gene: TRBJ1-1
V gene: TRBV5-1
CDR3 protein: CASSRGQGGEAFF

J gene: TRBJ1-1
V gene: TRBV6-5
CDR3 protein: CASRRVGDTEAFF

J gene: TRBJ1-1
V gene: TRBV7-9
CDR3 protein: CASSPLDRVWTEAFF

J gene: TRBJ2-3
V gene: TRBV7-9
CDR3 protein: CAYSGGRGDTQYF

J gene: TRBJ1-5
V gene: TRBV30
CDR3 protein: CAWSVKGPDNQPQHF

J gene: TRBJ2-3
V gene: TRBV6-5
CDR3 protein: CAASQGNIDTQYF

J gene: TRBJ1-2
V gene: TRBV5-8
CDR3 protein: CASSLSEDYGYTF

J gene: TRBJ2-7
V gene: TRBV5-6
CDR3 protein: CASSRGYEQYF

J gene: TRBJ2-5
V gene: TRBV18
CDR3 protein: CASSPPIRDIRGETQYF

J gene: TRBJ2-6
V gene: TRBV4-3
CDR3 protein: CASSQETPYSGANVLTF

J gene: TRBJ1-1
V gene: TRBV28
CDR3 protein: CASSSMRAPNTEAFF

J gene: TRBJ2-1
V gene: TRBV11-3
CDR3 protein: CASSLAAYNEQFF

J gene: TRBJ2-1
V gene: TRBV18
CDR3 protein: CASSLRTSGRALNEQFF